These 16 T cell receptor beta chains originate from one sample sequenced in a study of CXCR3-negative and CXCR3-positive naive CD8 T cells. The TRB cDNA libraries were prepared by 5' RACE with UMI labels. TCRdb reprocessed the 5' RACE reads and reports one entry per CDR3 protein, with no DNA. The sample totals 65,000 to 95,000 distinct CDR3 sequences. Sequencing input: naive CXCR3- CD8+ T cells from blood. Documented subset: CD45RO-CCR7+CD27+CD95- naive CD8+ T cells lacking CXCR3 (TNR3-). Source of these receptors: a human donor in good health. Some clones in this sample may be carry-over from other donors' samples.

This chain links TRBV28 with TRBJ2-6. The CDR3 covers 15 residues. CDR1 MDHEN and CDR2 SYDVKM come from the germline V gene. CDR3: CASSLQASGANVLTF. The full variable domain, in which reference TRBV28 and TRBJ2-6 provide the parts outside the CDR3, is DVKVTQSSRYLVKRTGEKVFLECVQDMDHENMFWYRQDPGLGLRLIYFSYDVKMKEKGDIPEGYSVSREKKERFSLILESASTNQTSMYLCASSLQASGANVLTFGAGSRLTVL.

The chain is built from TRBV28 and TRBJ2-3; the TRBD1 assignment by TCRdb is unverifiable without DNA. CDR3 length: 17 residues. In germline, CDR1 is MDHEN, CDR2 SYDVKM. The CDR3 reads CASSSLVDRSITDTQYF.

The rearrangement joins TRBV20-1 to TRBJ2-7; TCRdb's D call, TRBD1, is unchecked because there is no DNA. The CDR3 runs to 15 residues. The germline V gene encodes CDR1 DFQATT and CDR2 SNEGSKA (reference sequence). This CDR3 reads CSARDLRTGLNEQYF.

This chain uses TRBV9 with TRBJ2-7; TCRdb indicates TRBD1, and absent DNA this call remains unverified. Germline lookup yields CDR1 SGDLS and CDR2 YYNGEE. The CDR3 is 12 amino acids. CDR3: CASSPGGSEQYF.

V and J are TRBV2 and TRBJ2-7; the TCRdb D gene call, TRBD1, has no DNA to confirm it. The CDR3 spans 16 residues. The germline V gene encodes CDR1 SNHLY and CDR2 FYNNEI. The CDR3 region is CASSWDRKRGSYEQYF.

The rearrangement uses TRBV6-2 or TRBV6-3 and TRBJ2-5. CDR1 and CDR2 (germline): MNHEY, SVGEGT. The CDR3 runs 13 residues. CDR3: CASKSPIQETQYF.

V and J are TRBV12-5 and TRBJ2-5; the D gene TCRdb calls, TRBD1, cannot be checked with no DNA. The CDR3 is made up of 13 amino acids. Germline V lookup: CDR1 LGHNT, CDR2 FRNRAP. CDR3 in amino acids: CASVKQGEESQYF.

The CDR3 loop is CASRNTGSTEAFF. The chain combines TRBV19 with TRBJ1-1; TCRdb's assignment of TRBD1 cannot be checked, as there is no DNA. Germline CDR1 reads LNHDA; CDR2 reads SQIVND (reference sequence). The CDR3 contains 13 residues.

The CDR3 spells CASSKNDQETQYF. This sequence joins TRBV5-1 and TRBJ2-5. The CDR3 is made up of 13 amino acids. The germline gives CDR1 SGHRS, CDR2 YFSETQ.

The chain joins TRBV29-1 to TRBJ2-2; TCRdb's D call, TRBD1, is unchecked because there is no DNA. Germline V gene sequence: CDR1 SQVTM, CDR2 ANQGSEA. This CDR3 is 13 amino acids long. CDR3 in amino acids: CSVGQGITGELFF.

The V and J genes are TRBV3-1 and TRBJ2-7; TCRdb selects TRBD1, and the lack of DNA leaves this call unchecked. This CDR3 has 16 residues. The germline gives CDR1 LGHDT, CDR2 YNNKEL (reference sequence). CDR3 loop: CASSHDTGVRTHEQYF.

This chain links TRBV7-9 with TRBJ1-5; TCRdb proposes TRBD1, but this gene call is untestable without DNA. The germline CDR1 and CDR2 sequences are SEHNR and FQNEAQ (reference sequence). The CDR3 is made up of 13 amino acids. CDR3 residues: CASSLEGDQPQHF.

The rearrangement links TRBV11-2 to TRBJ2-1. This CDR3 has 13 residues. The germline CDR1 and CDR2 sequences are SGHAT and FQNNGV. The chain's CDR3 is CASSPDPGNEQFF.

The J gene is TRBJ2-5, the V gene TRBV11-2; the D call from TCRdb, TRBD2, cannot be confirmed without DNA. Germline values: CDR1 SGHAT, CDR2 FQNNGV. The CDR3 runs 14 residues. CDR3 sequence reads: CASEGDHGGETQYF. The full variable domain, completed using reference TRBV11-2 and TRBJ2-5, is EAGVAQSPRYKIIEKRQSVAFWCNPISGHATLYWYQQILGQGPKLLIQFQNNGVVDDSQLPKDRFSAERLKGVDSTLKIQPAKLEDSAVYLCASEGDHGGETQYFGPGTRLLVL.

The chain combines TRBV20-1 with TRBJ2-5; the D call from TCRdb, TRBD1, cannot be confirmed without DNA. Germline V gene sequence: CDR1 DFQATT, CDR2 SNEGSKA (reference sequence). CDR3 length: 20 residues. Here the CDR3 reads CSAIVGRPPRDQPVQETQYF.

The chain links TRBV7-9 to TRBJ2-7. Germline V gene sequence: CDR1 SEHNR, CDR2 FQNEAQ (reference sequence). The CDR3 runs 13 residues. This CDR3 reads CASSPRYGYEQYF.